Listed below are T cell receptor beta chains from one sample, sequenced in a study of T cell responses to AZD1222 COVID-19 vaccine. The table came from immunoSEQ multiplex PCR; TCRdb's copy has only in-frame clones and leaves some out. The data hold about 120,000 clones, with approximately 94% observed a single time. The sequencing used peripheral blood, collected 28 days after the second AZD1222 dose. These receptors came from an adult who received the AZD1222 COVID-19 vaccine. Both conserved end residues are part of each CDR3. The D gene is left open where the match is weak. Size is omitted from some rows. Given values are once, few, many or a class for expanded clones.

d_gene: -
v_gene: TRBV20-1
abundance: -
j_gene: TRBJ2-3
CDR3nt: TGCAGTGCTAGTGACTTGGGACACACAGATACGCAGTATTTT
CDR3aa: CSASDLGHTDTQYF

d_gene: -
v_gene: TRBV6-2/TRBV6-3
abundance: -
j_gene: TRBJ1-1
CDR3nt: TGTGCCAGCAGTTACATAGTGAACACTGAAGCTTTCTTT
CDR3aa: CASSYIVNTEAFF

d_gene: -
v_gene: TRBV27
abundance: -
j_gene: TRBJ1-5
CDR3nt: TGTGCCAGCCGGACAGTAGGTCAGCCCCAGCATTTT
CDR3aa: CASRTVGQPQHF

d_gene: -
v_gene: TRBV7-9
abundance: -
j_gene: TRBJ1-5
CDR3nt: TGTGCCAGCAGCTTAGATAATCAGCCCCAGCATTTT
CDR3aa: CASSLDNQPQHF

d_gene: -
v_gene: TRBV6-2/TRBV6-3
abundance: -
j_gene: TRBJ2-1
CDR3nt: TGTGCCAGCAGTTACGGCGTTCGCAATGAGCAGTTCTTC
CDR3aa: CASSYGVRNEQFF

d_gene: -
v_gene: TRBV7-8
abundance: -
j_gene: TRBJ2-5
CDR3nt: TGTGCCAGCAGCTTATCTATAGGTTTCCAAGAGACCCAGTACTTC
CDR3aa: CASSLSIGFQETQYF

d_gene: TRBD2
v_gene: TRBV18
abundance: -
j_gene: TRBJ2-3
CDR3nt: TGTGCCAGCTCACCACTGAGCGGGACCACAGATACGCAGTATTTT
CDR3aa: CASSPLSGTTDTQYF

d_gene: TRBD1
v_gene: TRBV10-3
abundance: few
j_gene: TRBJ1-4
CDR3nt: TGTGCCATCAGTGAGCGGGACAGAACTAATGAAAAACTGTTTTTT
CDR3aa: CAISERDRTNEKLFF

d_gene: -
v_gene: TRBV9
abundance: -
j_gene: TRBJ2-1
CDR3nt: TGTGCCAGCAGCGTAGCTGACAATGAGCAGTTCTTC
CDR3aa: CASSVADNEQFF

d_gene: -
v_gene: TRBV9
abundance: -
j_gene: TRBJ1-4
CDR3nt: TGTGCCAGCAGCCCCCGGGACGGGAATAATGAAAAACTGTTTTTT
CDR3aa: CASSPRDGNNEKLFF

d_gene: TRBD2
v_gene: TRBV6-4
abundance: -
j_gene: TRBJ2-7
CDR3nt: TGTGCCAGCAGTGGGCTAGCGGGAGGCGAGCAGTACTTC
CDR3aa: CASSGLAGGEQYF

d_gene: TRBD1
v_gene: TRBV2
abundance: -
j_gene: TRBJ2-3
CDR3nt: TGTGCCAGCAGGTACACGACAGGGCCCACAGATACGCAGTATTTT
CDR3aa: CASRYTTGPTDTQYF

d_gene: -
v_gene: TRBV18
abundance: medium-sized
j_gene: TRBJ1-3
CDR3nt: TGTGCCAGCTCACCACTAGCAGGGACTGGAAACACCATATATTTT
CDR3aa: CASSPLAGTGNTIYF

d_gene: -
v_gene: TRBV25-1
abundance: -
j_gene: TRBJ2-7
CDR3nt: TGTGCCAGCAGTGAATCGGGGAGAAGCTCCTACGAGCAGTACTTC
CDR3aa: CASSESGRSSYEQYF

d_gene: -
v_gene: TRBV6-6
abundance: -
j_gene: TRBJ2-3
CDR3nt: TGTGCCAGCAGTTCCTCGGATACGCAGTATTTT
CDR3aa: CASSSSDTQYF